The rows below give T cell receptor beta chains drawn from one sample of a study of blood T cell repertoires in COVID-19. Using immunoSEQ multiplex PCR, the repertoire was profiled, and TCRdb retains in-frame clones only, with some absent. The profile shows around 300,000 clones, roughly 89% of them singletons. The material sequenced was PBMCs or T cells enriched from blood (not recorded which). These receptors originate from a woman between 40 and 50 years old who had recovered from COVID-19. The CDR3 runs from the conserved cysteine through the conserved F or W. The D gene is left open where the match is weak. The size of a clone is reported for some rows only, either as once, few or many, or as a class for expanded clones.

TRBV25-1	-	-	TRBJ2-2	CASRDDRFGELFF	TGTGCCAGCAGGGACGACAGATTTGGGGAGCTGTTTTTT
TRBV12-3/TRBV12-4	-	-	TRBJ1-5	CASSLSDKQPQHF	TGTGCCAGCAGTTTATCGGACAAACAGCCCCAGCATTTT
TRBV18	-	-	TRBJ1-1	CASSTGPGNTEAFF	TGTGCCAGCTCGACCGGTCCAGGGAACACTGAAGCTTTCTTT
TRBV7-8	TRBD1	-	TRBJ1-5	CASSVVTGGSNQPQHF	TGTGCCAGCAGCGTCGTAACAGGGGGAAGCAATCAGCCCCAGCATTTT
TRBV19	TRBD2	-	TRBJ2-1	CASSTGKTSGRYNEQFF	TGTGCCAGTAGTACTGGCAAGACTAGCGGGAGGTACAATGAGCAGTTCTTC
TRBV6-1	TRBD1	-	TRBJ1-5	CASSEKGAHGQPQHF	TGTGCCAGCAGTGAAAAGGGGGCGCACGGTCAGCCCCAGCATTTT
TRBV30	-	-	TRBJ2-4	CAWSVGIKGTKNIQYF	TGTGCCTGGAGTGTGGGGATAAAGGGGACCAAAAACATTCAGTACTTC
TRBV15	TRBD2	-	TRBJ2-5	CATSRDRGEETQYF	TGTGCCACCAGCAGAGATCGGGGGGAAGAGACCCAGTACTTC
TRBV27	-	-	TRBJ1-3	CASSLHGNSGNTIYF	TGTGCCAGCAGTTTACACGGGAACTCTGGAAACACCATATATTTT
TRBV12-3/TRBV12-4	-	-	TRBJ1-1	CASSKQGITEAFF	TGTGCCAGCAGTAAACAGGGTATCACTGAAGCTTTCTTT
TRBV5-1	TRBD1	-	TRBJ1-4	CASSRQGDRGEKLFF	TGCGCCAGCAGCCGTCAAGGGGACAGGGGTGAAAAACTGTTTTTT
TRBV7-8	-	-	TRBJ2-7	CASSTRLATYEQYF	TGTGCCAGCAGCACCCGGCTAGCGACATACGAGCAGTACTTC
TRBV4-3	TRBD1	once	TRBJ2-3	CASSQDPGGRYTQYF	TGCGCCAGCAGCCAAGACCCAGGGGGAAGGTATACGCAGTATTTT
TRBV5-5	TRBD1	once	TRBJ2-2	CASSLEWTGGTTGELFF	TGTGCCAGCAGCTTGGAGTGGACAGGGGGTACCACCGGGGAGCTGTTTTTT
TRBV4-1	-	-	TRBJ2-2	CASSQDDTNTGELFF	TGCGCCAGCAGCCAAGATGACACGAACACCGGGGAGCTGTTTTTT
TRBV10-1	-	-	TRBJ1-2	CASSEFEKNYRETYGYTF	TGCGCCAGCAGTGAGTTCGAAAAAAACTATCGAGAGACCTATGGCTACACCTTC
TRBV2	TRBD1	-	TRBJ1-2	CASSVTGGFNYGYTF	TGTGCCAGCAGTGTGACAGGGGGATTCAACTATGGCTACACCTTC
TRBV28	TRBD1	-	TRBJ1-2	CASRATGGSSGYTF	TGTGCCAGCAGGGCCACAGGGGGCTCGAGTGGCTACACCTTC
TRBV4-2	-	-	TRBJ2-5	CASSPLAREETQYF	TGTGCCAGCAGCCCCCTAGCTCGGGAAGAGACCCAGTACTTC
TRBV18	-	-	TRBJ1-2	CASSPPGAHHDTF	TGTGCCAGCTCACCACCTGGGGCACATCACGACACCTTC
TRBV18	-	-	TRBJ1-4	CASSPRTPSTNEKLFF	TGTGCCAGCTCACCCCGGACACCTTCAACTAATGAAAAACTGTTTTTT
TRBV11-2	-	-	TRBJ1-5	CASSFSSGVYSNQPQHF	TGTGCCAGCAGCTTTTCCTCAGGGGTCTATAGCAATCAGCCCCAGCATTTT
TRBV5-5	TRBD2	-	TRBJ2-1	CASSLFSLAGVNEQFF	TGTGCCAGCAGCTTGTTCTCTCTAGCGGGAGTAAATGAGCAGTTCTTC
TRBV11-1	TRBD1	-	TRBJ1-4	CASSTRTGTGEKLFF	TGTGCCAGCAGCACAAGGACCGGGACAGGTGAAAAACTGTTTTTT
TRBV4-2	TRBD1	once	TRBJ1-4	CASSQEGQGLVFF	TGTGCCAGCAGCCAAGAGGGACAGGGGTTAGTGTTTTTT
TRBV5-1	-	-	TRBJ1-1	CASSLEGRNTEAFF	TGCGCCAGCAGCTTGGAGGGGCGGAACACTGAAGCTTTCTTT
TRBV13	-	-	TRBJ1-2	CASSASEMGGYGYTF	TGTGCCAGCAGCGCTTCGGAGATGGGGGGCTATGGCTACACCTTC
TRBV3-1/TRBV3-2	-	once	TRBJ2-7	CASSSLSYEQYF	TGTGCCAGCAGCTCTCTGAGCTACGAGCAGTACTTC
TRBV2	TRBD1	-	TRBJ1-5	CASSVRAGTGGDQPQHF	TGTGCCAGCAGTGTCAGAGCCGGGACAGGGGGCGATCAGCCCCAGCATTTT
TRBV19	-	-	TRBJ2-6	CASTGAAPTGANVLTF	TGTGCCAGTACTGGGGCCGCGCCCACTGGGGCCAACGTCCTGACTTTC
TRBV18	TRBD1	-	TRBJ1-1	CASSPAGDRGYKAFF	TGTGCCAGCTCACCGGCCGGGGACAGGGGTTATAAAGCTTTCTTT
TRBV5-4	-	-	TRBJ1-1	CASSPKELAFTEAFF	TGTGCCAGCAGCCCAAAAGAGTTAGCGTTCACTGAAGCTTTCTTT
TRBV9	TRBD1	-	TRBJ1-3	CASSVVGQASGNTIYF	TGTGCCAGCAGCGTAGTTGGACAGGCCTCTGGAAACACCATATATTTT
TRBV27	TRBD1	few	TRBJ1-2	CASRTRTGDYGYTF	TGTGCCAGCAGGACGAGGACAGGGGACTATGGCTACACCTTC
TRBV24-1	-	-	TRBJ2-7	CATSLGSARSYEQYF	TGTGCCACCAGCCTGGGGAGCGCAAGGTCCTACGAGCAGTACTTC
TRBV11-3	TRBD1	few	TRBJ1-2	CASSPRQGARWGYTF	TGTGCCAGCAGCCCCCGACAGGGGGCGAGATGGGGCTACACCTTC
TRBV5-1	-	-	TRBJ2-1	CASSEAGRNEQFF	TGCGCCAGCAGCGAGGCAGGGAGGAATGAGCAGTTCTTC
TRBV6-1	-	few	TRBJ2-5	CASSEDYQETQYF	TGTGCCAGCAGTGAAGACTACCAAGAGACCCAGTACTTC
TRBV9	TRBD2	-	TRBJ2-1	CASSPRGDNEQFF	TGTGCCAGCAGCCCCCGGGGGGATAATGAGCAGTTCTTC
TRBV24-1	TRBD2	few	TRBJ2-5	CATSDYRTSGSDGETQYF	TGTGCCACCAGTGATTACAGGACTAGCGGGAGTGATGGAGAGACCCAGTACTTC
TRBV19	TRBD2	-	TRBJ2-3	CASSLLAGGTTDTQYF	TGTGCCAGTAGCCTACTAGCGGGCGGAACCACAGATACGCAGTATTTT
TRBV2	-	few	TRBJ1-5	CASIEDRWGNQPQHF	TGTGCCAGCATCGAGGACAGATGGGGCAATCAGCCCCAGCATTTT
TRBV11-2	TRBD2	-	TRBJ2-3	CASRIPGGRTDTQYF	TGTGCCAGCCGTATTCCGGGGGGGCGAACAGATACGCAGTATTTT
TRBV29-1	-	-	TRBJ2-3	CSVDFLTDTQYF	TGCAGCGTTGACTTTTTAACAGATACGCAGTATTTT
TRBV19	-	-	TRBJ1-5	CASSPEDWPPQHF	TGTGCCAGTAGCCCTGAAGACTGGCCACCCCAGCATTTT
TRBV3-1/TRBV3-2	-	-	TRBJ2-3	CASSQDLGGSTDTQYF	TGTGCCAGCAGCCAAGACCTAGGGGGTAGCACAGATACGCAGTATTTT
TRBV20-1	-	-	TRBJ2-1	CSASERQGYNEQFF	TGCAGTGCTAGTGAGCGGCAGGGCTACAATGAGCAGTTCTTC
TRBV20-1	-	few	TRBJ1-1	CSAKQLNEAFF	TGCAGTGCTAAACAGCTAAATGAAGCTTTCTTT
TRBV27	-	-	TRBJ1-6	CASKPIAWNSPLHF	TGTGCCAGCAAACCTATTGCGTGGAATTCACCCCTCCACTTT
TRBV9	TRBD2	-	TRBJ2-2	CASTLGGMDTGELFF	TGTGCCAGCACCCTCGGGGGGATGGACACCGGGGAGCTGTTTTTT
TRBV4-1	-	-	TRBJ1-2	CASSQVGGGGYTF	TGCGCCAGCAGCCAAGTTGGGGGGGGTGGCTACACCTTC
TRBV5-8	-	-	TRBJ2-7	CASSGTRGTYEQYF	TGTGCCAGCTCAGGGACTCGGGGCACCTACGAGCAGTACTTC
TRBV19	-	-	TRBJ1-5	CASSPVVGLPSNQPQHF	TGTGCCAGTAGTCCTGTGGTGGGACTACCCAGCAATCAGCCCCAGCATTTT
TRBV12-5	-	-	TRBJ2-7	CASGPPWGAYEQYF	TGTGCTAGTGGTCCCCCCTGGGGCGCCTACGAGCAGTACTTC